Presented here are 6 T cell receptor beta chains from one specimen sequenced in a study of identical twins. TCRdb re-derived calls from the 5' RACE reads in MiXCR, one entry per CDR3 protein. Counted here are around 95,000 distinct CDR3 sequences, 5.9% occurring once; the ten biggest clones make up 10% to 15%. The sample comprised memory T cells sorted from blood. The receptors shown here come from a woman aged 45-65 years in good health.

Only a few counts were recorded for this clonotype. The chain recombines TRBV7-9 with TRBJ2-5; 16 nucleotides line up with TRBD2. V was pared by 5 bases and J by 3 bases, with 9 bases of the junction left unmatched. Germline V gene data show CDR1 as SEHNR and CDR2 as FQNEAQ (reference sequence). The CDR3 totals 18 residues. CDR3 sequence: CASSHTGTSGRAKETQYF. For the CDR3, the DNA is TGTGCCAGCAGCCATACCGGGACTAGCGGGAGGGCCAAAGAGACCCAGTACTTC.

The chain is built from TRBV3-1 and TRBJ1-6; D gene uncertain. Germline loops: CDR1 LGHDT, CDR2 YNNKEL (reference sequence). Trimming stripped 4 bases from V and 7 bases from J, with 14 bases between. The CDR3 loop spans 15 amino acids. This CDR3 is CASSLIDGLNSPLHF. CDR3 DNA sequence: TGTGCCAGCAGCCTTATAGACGGTCTCAATTCACCCCTCCACTTT.

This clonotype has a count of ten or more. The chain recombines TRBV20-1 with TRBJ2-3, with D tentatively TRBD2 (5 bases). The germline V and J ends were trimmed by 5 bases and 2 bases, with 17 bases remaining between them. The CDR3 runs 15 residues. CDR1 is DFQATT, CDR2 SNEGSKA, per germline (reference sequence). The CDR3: CSAVPLVRATDTQYF. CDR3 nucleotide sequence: TGCAGTGCTGTTCCCCTAGTGCGGGCCACAGATACGCAGTATTTT.

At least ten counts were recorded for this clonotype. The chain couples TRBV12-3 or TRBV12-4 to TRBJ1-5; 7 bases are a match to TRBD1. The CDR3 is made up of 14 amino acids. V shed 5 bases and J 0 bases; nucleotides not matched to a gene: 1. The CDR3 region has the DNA TGTGCCAGCAGTGGGGACAGTAGCAATCAGCCCCAGCATTTT. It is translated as CASSGDSSNQPQHF.

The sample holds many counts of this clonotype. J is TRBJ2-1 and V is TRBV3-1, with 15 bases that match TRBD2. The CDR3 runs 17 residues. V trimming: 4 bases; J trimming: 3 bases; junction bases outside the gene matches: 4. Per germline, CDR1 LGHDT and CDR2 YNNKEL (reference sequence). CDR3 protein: CASSPPGLAGGYNEQFF. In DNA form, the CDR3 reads TGTGCCAGCAGCCCCCCGGGACTAGCGGGAGGCTACAATGAGCAGTTCTTC.

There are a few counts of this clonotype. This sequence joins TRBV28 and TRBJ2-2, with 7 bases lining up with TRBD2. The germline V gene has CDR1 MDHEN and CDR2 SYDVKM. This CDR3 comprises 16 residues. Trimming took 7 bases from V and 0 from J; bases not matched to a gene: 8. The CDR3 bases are TGTGCCAGCAAAGAAGCGGGACTCACGAACACCGGGGAGCTGTTTTTT. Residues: CASKEAGLTNTGELFF.